This T cell receptor beta chain was identified in a study of low-dose radiotherapy and immunotherapy resistance in tumors. Study in general: Cohort 2's total reached 13 Gy over 26 weeks, at 1 Gy per fraction every two weeks.

Many counts were recorded for this clonotype. The CDR3 runs to 12 residues. Trimming pared 6 bases from V and 1 base from J, leaving 6 bases between. The germline V gene encodes CDR1 ENHRY and CDR2 SYGVKD. Alpha- and beta-chain coverage of first-strand cDNA came from TRAV- and TRBV-specific primers. The authors amplified TCRs for approximately 20 PCR cycles with a constant-region primer and a V-primer adapter. TCRdb re-called the reads through MiXCR, storing one row per CDR3 protein. The profile shows around 80,000 distinct CDR3 sequences, 15% to 20% of them singletons. The time point: before trial treatment.

The chain has TRBV10-3 and TRBJ1-1; D is ambiguous. The clonotype originates from a male donor with prostate cancer. Sequenced material: PBMCs, taken before treatment. The CDR3 here is CAISRENTEAFF. Here the CDR3 DNA reads TGTGCCATCAGCCGGGAGAACACTGAAGCTTTCTTT.